The clone carrying this T cell receptor (beta chain) was detected many times. Its antigen remains unknown. MiXCR, run by TCRdb on the 5' RACE reads, gives a single entry per CDR3 protein. The sample has about 130,000 distinct CDR3 sequences, 7.4% seen once. The V and J ends lost 3 bases and 4 bases respectively, with 6 bases between them. The CDR3 contains 11 residues. In germline, CDR1 is DFQATT, CDR2 SNEGSKA (reference sequence). These data are taken from a study of T cells after yellow fever vaccination. Study findings and constraints: The booster saw the reappearance of most primary-vaccination clones (roughly 96% CD4, about 85% CD8). A weaker but faster secondary response was observed, peaking on day 5 versus 15.

The chain carries TRBV20-1 and TRBJ2-5; unclear D gene. The clonotype comes from a man aged 18 to 30 who received the YFV17D yellow fever vaccine. Specimen: CD4+ T cells sorted from PBMCs, collected 9 to 11 days after the first yellow fever vaccination. The CDR3 spells CSASPPETQYF. The CDR3 bases are TGCAGTGCTAGTCCTCCAGAGACCCAGTACTTC.